This T cell receptor beta chain was identified in a study of T cells in Graves' hyperthyroidism and ophthalmopathy (dated by TCRdb to about 2019). Regarding the study in general: Peripheral blood samples were taken at the time of initial diagnosis, prior to any treatment. The paper describes TCR Vbeta CDR3 sequencing of 135 peripheral blood samples, made up of 40 to 45 ophthalmopathy patients, over 70 hyperthyroidism patients and roughly 17 progressor patients. Once sampling was done, hyperthyroidism patients were given methimazole at a starting dose of 30 mg daily, whereas ophthalmopathy patients were given high-dose intravenous methylprednisolone. A discovery cohort of around 98 patients, approximately 44 with Graves' ophthalmopathy and about 58 with stable Graves' hyperthyroidism, was used to find distinguishing TCR V-J signatures. Prospective prediction of ophthalmopathy was tested in an independent validation cohort consisting of 18 hyperthyroidism patients and some 16 patients who later progressed to ophthalmopathy. For training and testing, the 100 or so patients in the discovery cohort were randomly divided in a 7:3 ratio. Thyroid tissue and blood T-cell repertoires from several Graves' hyperthyroidism patients were also compared in the study.

This clonotype was observed many times. Its antigen is not yet known. No much larger clone exists at a distance of one base, and base qualities are not known. The TCR beta CDR3 regions were amplified from the RNA transcripts. For the first round of RT-PCR on the TCR CDR3, the HTBI primer set was used together with the Qiagen OneStep RT-PCR kit. Libraries were constructed in a second round of multiplex PCR, after which size selection and purification were performed. Libraries were sequenced paired-end with 100 bp reads on an Illumina HiSeq2000. Regarding the original processing steps: Raw data were processed with SOAPnuke, discarding reads with adapters, uncalled bases, mean Phred below 15, or no exact constant-primer or identifier match. COPE v1.2.5 was used to merge the high-quality paired reads, and each unique nucleotide sequence was defined as a clonotype. MiTCR v1.1 was used to align the clonotypes against IMGT TRBV, TRBD and TRBJ reference segments. Only V-J combinations with frequency above 0.0001, covering approximately 99% of repertoires, were analysed. The TCS score was defined as F50 (clonal expansion) divided by E x V (chaos), with BLOSUM62-based TCRdist calculated between CDR3 peptides within each V-J. Welch's t-statistics and random forest reduced around 520 V-J features to 13, which were used in a naive Bayes classifier (R e1071). TCRdb's own reprocessing of the public reads used fastp at Q25 and MiXCR and kept productive beta chains. Rows with a matching CDR3 protein are joined into one entry that keeps the most common DNA and genes. TCRdb, not the authors, supplied the V and J calls. This sample comprises approximately 530,000 distinct CDR3 sequences, just under 20% of them detected only once. The top ten clonotypes cover about half of the sample.

Moderately to severely active disease, a Clinical Activity Score of at least 3, a NOSPECS grade of at least 4, and a duration under 3 months were present in ophthalmopathy patients. Any patient with an uncontrolled infection, another autoimmune disease, pregnancy or lactation was excluded. Diagnoses were established on the basis of clinical symptoms, serum thyroxine and TRAb, thyroid ultrasound, and orbital computed tomography. PBMCs were separated from roughly 9.3 ml of fresh peripheral blood using Ficoll-Paque density gradient centrifugation. Trizol reagent was used to extract total RNA, and RNA quality was then checked on an Agilent 2100 Bioanalyzer. Summary of the overall study and its limitations: In validation, the model predicted progression to ophthalmopathy a median of approximately 6.3 months before onset, with around 70% sensitivity and 72.22% specificity. Sample size was not statistically predetermined, and investigators were not blinded to group allocation. Blood samples also contained most of the expanded thyroid clonotypes (frequency above 0.001), which suggests that blood repertoires may reflect thyroid immune responses. A model built on a 13 V-J signature distinguished ophthalmopathy from stable hyperthyroidism, reaching 85% to 90% sensitivity and about 81% specificity in cross-validation and 80%/75% in testing.

Taken from the germline V gene, the CDR1 and CDR2 loops are SGHAT and FQNNGV. From cysteine to phenylalanine, the CDR3 is 14 amino acids long. Kept here is only the CDR3 DNA, which spans 42 bases and is read in frame from base 1. The trim is 5 bases for V and 7 bases for J, with a gap of 12 bases between the germline ends. This TCR derives from a man aged 40-49 years with Graves' ophthalmopathy. Input material: blood. Recombination connected TRBV11-2 to TRBJ1-6; TRBD1 is a possible D gene, resting on 6 matching bases. Read as DNA, the sequence is TGTGCCAGCAGCCGACAAGGACAGAATTCACCCCTCCACTTT. Translated, this gives CASSRQGQNSPLHF.